The T cell receptor beta chain described here comes from a study of CD8 T cells in Susac syndrome. After extraction with the RNeasy kit, about 0.45 to 1 ug of the RNA was reverse transcribed using random hexamers. TCRdb re-called the immunoSEQ multiplex PCR reads through MiXCR, storing one row per CDR3 protein. The top ten hold over 0.3% of the sample, which has approximately 110,000 distinct CDR3 sequences, over 90% seen once. With 2 bases removed from V and 2 bases from J, the gap between germline ends came to 11 bases. The germline V gene encodes CDR1 MNHNS and CDR2 SASEGT. The CDR3 is made up of 15 amino acids.

The V and J genes are TRBV6-1 and TRBJ2-3; no firm D call. Sequencing was performed on CD8+ T cells from PBMCs. The sequence derives from a human donor with multiple sclerosis. This CDR3 is CASSEFTTATDTQYF. The CDR3 region has the DNA TGTGCCAGCAGTGAATTCACTACAGCCACAGATACGCAGTATTTT.